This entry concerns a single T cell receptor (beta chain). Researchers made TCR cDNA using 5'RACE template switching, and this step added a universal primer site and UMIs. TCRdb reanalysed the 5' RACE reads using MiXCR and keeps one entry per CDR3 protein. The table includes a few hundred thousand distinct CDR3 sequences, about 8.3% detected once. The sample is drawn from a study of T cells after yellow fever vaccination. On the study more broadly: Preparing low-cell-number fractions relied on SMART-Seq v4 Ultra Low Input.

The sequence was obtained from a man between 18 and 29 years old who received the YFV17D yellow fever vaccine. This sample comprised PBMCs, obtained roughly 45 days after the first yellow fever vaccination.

CDR3 nucleotide sequence: TGCAGTGCTAGCGGGGGGGCCGTGGTAAAGACCCAGTACTTC. This sequence encodes CSASGGAVVKTQYF. The chain combines TRBV20-1 with TRBJ2-5; the match to TRBD2 covers 8 bases. V was pared by 3 bases and J by 6 bases, with 9 bases of the junction left unmatched. The CDR3 is 14 residues long. Germline V gene lookup returns CDR1 DFQATT and CDR2 SNEGSKA (reference sequence).